The next 26 T cell receptor beta chains were all read from a single sample in a study of cytomegalovirus exposure and HLA in healthy donors. The PCR was carried out with 60 Vbeta primers and 13 Jbeta primers. Clones were read by immunoSEQ multiplex PCR, and TCRdb kept only the in-frame ones, dropping some. This repertoire comprises roughly 45,000 clones; its ten largest clones make up approximately 1.7%. Material: PBMCs. These receptors originate from a woman aged 25 to 45 in good health and CMV-seronegative.

The rearrangement uses TRBV7-9 and TRBJ2-7, with 7 bases matching TRBD2. This CDR3 comprises 15 residues. The trim removed 5 bases at V and 3 bases at J, leaving 10 bases unmatched. Germline V CDR1 and CDR2: SEHNR, FQNEAQ (reference sequence). The CDR3 coding sequence is TGTGCCAGCAGCGTTATCGGCGGGAGACTCTACGAGCAGTACTTC. This sequence encodes CASSVIGGRLYEQYF. The whole variable domain, remainder taken from reference TRBV7-9 and TRBJ2-7, is DTGVSQNPRHKITKRGQNVTFRCDPISEHNRLYWYRQTLGQGPEFLTYFQNEAQLEKSRLLSDRFSAERPKGSFSTLEIQRTEQGDSAMYLCASSVIGGRLYEQYFGPGTRLTVT.

V is TRBV6-1 and J is TRBJ2-7, with D perhaps matching TRBD2 (5 bases). Germline V lookup: CDR1 MNHNS, CDR2 SASEGT. CDR3 length equals 15 residues. V lost 0 bases and J lost 1, with 10 bases in between. The CDR3, as DNA: TGTGCCAGCAGTGAAGCCGCGGGCCTTTCCTACGAGCAGTACTTC. As protein: CASSEAAGLSYEQYF.

The rearrangement uses TRBV15 and TRBJ1-5; D remains unclear. This CDR3 has 16 amino acids. Germline loops: CDR1 LNHNV, CDR2 YYDKDF (reference sequence). Trimming took 3 bases from V and 0 from J, leaving 12 bases between them. The chain's CDR3 is CATSRDDRSSNQPQHF. The CDR3 nucleotides are TGTGCCACCAGCAGGGATGACCGGAGTAGCAATCAGCCCCAGCATTTT.

V usage is TRBV4-1 and J usage is TRBJ2-7, with 10 bases aligning to TRBD1. The V gene end was trimmed by 2 bases and the J gene end by 4 bases; junction bases not matched to a gene: 5. From germline, CDR1 is MGHRA and CDR2 YSYEKL. The CDR3 is 15 amino acids. The CDR3: CASSQSDRGLYEQYF. The CDR3 DNA is TGCGCCAGCAGCCAATCCGACAGGGGGCTTTACGAGCAGTACTTC.

The gene calls are TRBV7-9 and TRBJ2-7; no reliable D call. Germline V gene sequence: CDR1 SEHNR, CDR2 FQNEAQ (reference sequence). V lost 5 bases and J 0 bases, leaving 8 bases between the germline ends. CDR3 length: 13 residues. The CDR3 is CASSQSDSYEQYF. The CDR3 DNA sequence: TGTGCCAGCAGCCAGAGCGACTCCTACGAGCAGTACTTC.

The chain employs TRBV15 and TRBJ2-1, with 10 bases matching TRBD2. CDR3 length equals 17 residues. Germline V gene sequence: CDR1 LNHNV, CDR2 YYDKDF (reference sequence). Trimming took 4 bases from V and 0 from J; bases not matched to a gene: 6. The CDR3 spells CATSKPSSGSSYNEQFF. The CDR3 bases are TGTGCCACCAGCAAGCCATCTAGCGGGAGCTCCTACAATGAGCAGTTCTTC.

The V gene is TRBV30, the J gene TRBJ2-3, with D maybe TRBD1 (6 bases). V lost 2 bases and J 2 bases, leaving 14 bases between the germline ends. This CDR3 has 15 residues. Germline V gene lookup returns CDR1 GTSNPN and CDR2 SVGIG (reference sequence). The CDR3 reads CAWSYGQGNTDTQYF. Here the CDR3 DNA reads TGTGCCTGGAGTTATGGTCAGGGGAACACAGATACGCAGTATTTT.

This chain connects TRBV18 to TRBJ1-1; D not resolved. There are 14 residues in the CDR3. V was clipped by 4 bases and J by 2 bases, with 11 bases between them. Germline CDR1 KGHSH, CDR2 LQKENI. CDR3: CASSQVEGNTEAFF. The CDR3, as DNA: TGTGCCAGCTCACAAGTTGAGGGAAACACTGAAGCTTTCTTT.

The rearrangement uses TRBV7-9 and TRBJ2-5; D is unresolved. The germline V gene has CDR1 SEHNR and CDR2 FQNEAQ (reference sequence). Trimming took 0 bases from V and 1 from J, leaving 6 bases between them. The CDR3 contains 14 residues. The CDR3 loop reads CASSLAALQETQYF. In DNA form, the CDR3 reads TGTGCCAGCAGCTTAGCAGCCCTCCAAGAGACCCAGTACTTC.

The chain couples TRBV29-1 to TRBJ1-1; TRBD1 agrees at 8 bases. The V gene end was trimmed by 4 bases and the J gene end by 1 base; junction bases not matched to a gene: 11. Germline V lookup: CDR1 SQVTM, CDR2 ANQGSEA. The CDR3 contains 16 residues. CDR3 amino acids: CSVGERAGGPNTEAFF. The CDR3, as DNA: TGCAGCGTTGGAGAGAGGGCAGGGGGCCCGAACACTGAAGCTTTCTTT.

J is TRBJ2-7 and V is TRBV11-2, with D possibly TRBD2 on 6 matching bases. This CDR3 is built from 19 residues. Germline-derived CDR1 and CDR2 are SGHAT and FQNNGV. V was clipped by 2 bases and J by 3 bases, with 26 bases between them. The CDR3 loop reads CASSLRPPNPTGGDYEQYF. In DNA, the CDR3 is TGTGCCAGCAGCTTAAGGCCCCCAAACCCGACTGGCGGGGACTACGAGCAGTACTTC. Full variable domain (remainder filled in from reference TRBV11-2 and TRBJ2-7): EAGVAQSPRYKIIEKRQSVAFWCNPISGHATLYWYQQILGQGPKLLIQFQNNGVVDDSQLPKDRFSAERLKGVDSTLKIQPAKLEDSAVYLCASSLRPPNPTGGDYEQYFGPGTRLTVT.

The chain carries TRBV5-1 and TRBJ1-2, with 8 bases that match TRBD1. Unmatched junction bases numbered 4, after V lost 4 bases and J lost 2 bases. This CDR3 has 14 amino acids. Germline values: CDR1 SGHRS, CDR2 YFSETQ. CDR3 bases: TGCGCCAGCAGCCCGGGACAGGCAAACTATGGCTACACCTTC. Its translation is CASSPGQANYGYTF.

The chain is built from TRBV28 and TRBJ1-2; 7 positions match TRBD1. Germline CDR1 reads MDHEN; CDR2 reads SYDVKM. The length of the CDR3 is 18 residues. Trimming at V came to 5 bases and at J to 4 bases, leaving 19 bases not matched to a gene. CDR3 sequence: CASSPLPPDRTSIYGYTF. CDR3 nucleotide sequence: TGTGCCAGCAGTCCTCTTCCCCCGGACAGGACGTCGATCTATGGCTACACCTTC.

V is TRBV5-1 and J is TRBJ1-1, with D perhaps matching TRBD1 (5 bases). V was shortened by 4 bases and J by 4 bases, with 17 bases between the two germline ends. Germline assignment: CDR1 SGHRS and CDR2 YFSETQ. The CDR3 has 15 amino acids. The CDR3 bases are TGCGCCAGCAGCATAGGGACTAGGGTGGGCACTGAAGCTTTCTTT. Translation gives CASSIGTRVGTEAFF.

The rearrangement uses TRBV9 and TRBJ1-1; D may be TRBD1 (5 bases). The CDR3 spans 15 residues. Germline values: CDR1 SGDLS, CDR2 YYNGEE. V was trimmed by 0 bases and J by 0 bases, leaving 9 bases between them. The CDR3 DNA is TGTGCCAGCAGCGTAGTGGGGCAATTGAACACTGAAGCTTTCTTT. Translated: CASSVVGQLNTEAFF.

This chain connects TRBV5-6 to TRBJ2-1, with 7 bases matching TRBD1. The CDR3 has 14 residues. In germline, CDR1 is SGHDT, CDR2 YYEEEE. The J segment lost 10 bases and the V segment lost 3 bases, leaving 10 bases of the junction unmatched. The CDR3 bases are TGTGCCAGCAGCTACCCGGGACAGAAGACAGAGCAGTTCTTC. Translated: CASSYPGQKTEQFF.

The chain recombines TRBV4-2 with TRBJ2-7; D perhaps matches TRBD1 (6 bases). This CDR3 is 15 amino acids long. Deletions cut 3 bases from V and 4 bases from J, with 16 bases between. In germline, CDR1 is LGHNA, CDR2 YNFKEQ. CDR3 sequence reads: CASSQDGQRGYEQYF. CDR3 in DNA: TGTGCCAGCAGCCAGGATGGACAGAGGGGATACGAGCAGTACTTC.

The chain couples TRBV19 to TRBJ2-7; perhaps TRBD2 as D (5 bases). Germline CDR1 LNHDA, CDR2 SQIVND (reference sequence). The CDR3 is 15 residues long. Trimming removed 1 base at V and 3 bases at J, with 13 bases between. CDR3 DNA: TGTGCCAGTAGTATAGGAGGGTATTCGCGCTACGAGCAGTACTTC. Its protein product is CASSIGGYSRYEQYF.

The rearrangement links TRBV4-1 to TRBJ1-5; TRBD1 matches 9 bases. From germline, CDR1 is MGHRA and CDR2 YSYEKL. Trimming took 3 bases from V and 6 from J; bases not matched to a gene: 9. This CDR3 has 16 residues. Written as DNA, the CDR3 is TGCGCCAGCAGCCACGGACCGACAGGGGGGGTTCAGCCCCAGCATTTT. It yields the protein CASSHGPTGGVQPQHF.

The rearrangement joins TRBV18 to TRBJ2-6; TRBD1 matches at 9 bases. The length of the CDR3 is 17 residues. V shed 6 bases, J shed 3 bases, and the junction held 9 bases outside the gene matches. Germline assignment: CDR1 KGHSH and CDR2 LQKENI. For the CDR3, the DNA is TGTGCCAGCTCCAAGGGACAGGGTAGTAGTGGGGCCAACGTCCTGACTTTC. Translation: CASSKGQGSSGANVLTF.

The chain carries TRBV6-1 and TRBJ1-1; 9 bases are shared with TRBD1. V lost 6 bases to trimming and J lost 6 bases; unmatched junction nucleotides: 5. This CDR3 is 13 amino acids long. Looked up from germline, CDR1 is MNHNS and CDR2 is SASEGT. The CDR3 DNA is TGTGCCAGCAGGTTACAGGGGGCCCCTGAAGCTTTCTTT. Amino acid sequence: CASRLQGAPEAFF.

The chain joins TRBV18 to TRBJ1-1; no firm D call. The CDR3 sequence is 15 residues long. V lost 0 bases and J 0 bases, leaving 8 bases between the germline ends. The germline V gene encodes CDR1 KGHSH and CDR2 LQKENI. The CDR3 DNA sequence: TGTGCCAGCTCACCACCCGTCCTTGTGAACACTGAAGCTTTCTTT. It specifies CASSPPVLVNTEAFF.

The chain links TRBV7-6 to TRBJ2-7; the D is unclear. The CDR3 runs 15 residues. Germline V gene data show CDR1 as SGHVS and CDR2 as FNYEAQ. Trimming pared 0 bases from V and 1 base from J, leaving 10 bases between. The CDR3, as DNA: TGTGCCAGCAGCTTAGCCCATGGCGGATCCTACGAGCAGTACTTC. It specifies CASSLAHGGSYEQYF.

The gene calls are TRBV10-3 and TRBJ1-1, with D possibly being TRBD1 (5 bases). Germline-derived CDR1 and CDR2 are ENHRY and SYGVKD. The ends were cut back, 9 bases at V and 4 bases at J, with 12 bases in the middle. The CDR3 consists of 12 residues. CDR3 in amino acids: CAIQGKGTEAFF. The DNA of the CDR3 is TGTGCCATTCAGGGAAAGGGCACTGAAGCTTTCTTT.

V and J are TRBV6-5 and TRBJ2-7; 7 bases are shared with TRBD1. CDR1 is MNHEY, CDR2 SVGAGI, per germline. The CDR3 is 13 amino acids. J gave up 4 bases and V 6 bases, and 6 bases lay outside the gene matches. The DNA of the CDR3 is TGTGCCAGCAGGCAGGGGGTAGGGTACGAGCAGTACTTC. Its translation: CASRQGVGYEQYF.

V usage is TRBV30 and J usage is TRBJ1-5, with D maybe TRBD1 (5 bases). Germline loops: CDR1 GTSNPN, CDR2 SVGIG (reference sequence). V lost 2 bases, J lost 5 bases, and 19 bases lay in between. The CDR3 is 16 residues long. DNA for the CDR3: TGTGCCTGGAGTCTGGGGCAGGGAACTCCCGATCAGCCCCAGCATTTT. Protein product: CAWSLGQGTPDQPQHF. The full variable domain, its missing parts supplied by reference TRBV30 and TRBJ1-5, is SQTIHQWPATLVQPVGSPLSLECTVEGTSNPNLYWYRQAAGRGLQLLFYSVGIGQISSEVPQNLSASRPQDRQFILSSKKLLLSDSGFYLCAWSLGQGTPDQPQHFGDGTRLSIL.